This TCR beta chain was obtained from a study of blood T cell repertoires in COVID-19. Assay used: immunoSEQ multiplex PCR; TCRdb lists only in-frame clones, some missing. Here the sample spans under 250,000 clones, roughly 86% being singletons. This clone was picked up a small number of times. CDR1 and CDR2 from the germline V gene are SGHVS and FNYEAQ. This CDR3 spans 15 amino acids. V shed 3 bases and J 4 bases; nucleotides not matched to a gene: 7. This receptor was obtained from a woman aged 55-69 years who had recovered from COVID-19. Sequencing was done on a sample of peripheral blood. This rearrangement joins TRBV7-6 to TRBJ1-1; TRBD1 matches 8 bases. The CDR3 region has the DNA TGTGCCAGCAGCTTGCCCCCGGACAGGGTCACTGAAGCTTTCTTT. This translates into CASSLPPDRVTEAFF. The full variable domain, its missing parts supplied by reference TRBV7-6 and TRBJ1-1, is GAGVSQSPRYKVTKRGQDVALRCDPISGHVSLYWYRQALGQGPEFLTYFNYEAQQDKSGLPNDRFSAERPEGSISTLTIQRTEQRDSAMYRCASSLPPDRVTEAFFGQGTRLTVV.